This TCR beta chain appears in the sequencing data of a study of blood T cell repertoires in COVID-19. As for the study in general: COVID-19 samples collected from the United States, Italy and Spain covered acute and convalescent phases. T cells, B-cell-depleted T cells, or PBMCs supplied cDNA or gDNA.

Original processing notes: Researchers report that nucleated cell counts were estimated from reference gene primer amplification. The protocol was immunoSEQ multiplex PCR, while the TCRdb copy is restricted to in-frame clones and leaves out a portion. Clone size and V and J calls were adopted from that table, with D and trimming inferred from the DNA. Among tens of thousands of clones, about four fifths were seen once, and the ten largest hold 16%. CDR3 length: 17 residues. The sample taken for sequencing was peripheral blood. This clonotype originated in a man aged 60 to 69 with COVID-19, enrolled during active disease. The chain combines TRBV21-1 with TRBJ2-7; the table's D call, TRBD2, has no DNA check behind it. TRBV21-1 is noted as a pseudogene. CDR3 region: CASRVLSGRPGSYEQYF. In DNA form, the CDR3 reads TGTGCCAGCAGGGTCTTAAGCGGGAGGCCAGGCTCCTACGAGCAGTACTTC.